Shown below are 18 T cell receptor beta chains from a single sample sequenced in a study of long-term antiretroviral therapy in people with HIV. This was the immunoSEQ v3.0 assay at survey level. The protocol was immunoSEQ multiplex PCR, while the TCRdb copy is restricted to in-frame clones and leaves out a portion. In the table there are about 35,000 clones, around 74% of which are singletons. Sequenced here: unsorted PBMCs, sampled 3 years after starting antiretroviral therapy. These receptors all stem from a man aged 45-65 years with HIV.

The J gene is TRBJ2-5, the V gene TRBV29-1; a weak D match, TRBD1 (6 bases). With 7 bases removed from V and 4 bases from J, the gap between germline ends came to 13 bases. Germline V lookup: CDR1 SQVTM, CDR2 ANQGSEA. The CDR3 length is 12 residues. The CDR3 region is CSGRQVGETQYF. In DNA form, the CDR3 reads TGCAGCGGAAGACAGGTCGGAGAGACCCAGTACTTC.

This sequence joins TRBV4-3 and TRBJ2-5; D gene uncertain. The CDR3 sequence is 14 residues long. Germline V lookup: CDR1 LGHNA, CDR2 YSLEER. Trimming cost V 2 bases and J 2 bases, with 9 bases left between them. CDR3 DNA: TGCGCCAGCAGCCAAACCGAAGGACAAGAGACCCAGTACTTC. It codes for CASSQTEGQETQYF.

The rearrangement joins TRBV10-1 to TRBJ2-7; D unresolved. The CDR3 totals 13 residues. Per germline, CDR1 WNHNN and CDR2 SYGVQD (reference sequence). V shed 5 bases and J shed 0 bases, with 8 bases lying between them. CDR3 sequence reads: CASSPSSSYEQYF. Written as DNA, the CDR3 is TGCGCCAGCAGTCCCTCTAGCTCCTACGAGCAGTACTTC.

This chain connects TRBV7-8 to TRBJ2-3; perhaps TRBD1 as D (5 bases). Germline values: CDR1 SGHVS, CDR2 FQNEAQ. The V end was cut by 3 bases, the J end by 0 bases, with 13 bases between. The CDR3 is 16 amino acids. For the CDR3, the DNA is TGTGCCAGCAGCTTTCGACAGCAAACTAGCACAGATACGCAGTATTTT. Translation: CASSFRQQTSTDTQYF.

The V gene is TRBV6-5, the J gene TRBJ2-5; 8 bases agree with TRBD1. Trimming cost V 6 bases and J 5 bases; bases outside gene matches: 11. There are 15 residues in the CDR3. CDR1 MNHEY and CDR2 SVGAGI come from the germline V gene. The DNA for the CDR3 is TGTGCCAGCAGCCGGACTCAGGGGGCACGGGAGACCCAGTACTTC. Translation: CASSRTQGARETQYF.

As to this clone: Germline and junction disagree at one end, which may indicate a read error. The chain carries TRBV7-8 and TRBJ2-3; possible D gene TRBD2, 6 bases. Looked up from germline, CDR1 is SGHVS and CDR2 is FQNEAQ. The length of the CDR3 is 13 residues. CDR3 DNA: TGTGCCAGCAGCCCGAGTCGGGGGAGGCCCCCCAATTTT. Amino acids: CASSPSRGRPPNF.

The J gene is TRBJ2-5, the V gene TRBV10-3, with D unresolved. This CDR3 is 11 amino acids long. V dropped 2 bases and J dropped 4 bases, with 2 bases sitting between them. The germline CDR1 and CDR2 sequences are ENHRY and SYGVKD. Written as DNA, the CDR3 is TGTGCCATCAGTGAGCTAGAGACCCAGTACTTC. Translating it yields CAISELETQYF.

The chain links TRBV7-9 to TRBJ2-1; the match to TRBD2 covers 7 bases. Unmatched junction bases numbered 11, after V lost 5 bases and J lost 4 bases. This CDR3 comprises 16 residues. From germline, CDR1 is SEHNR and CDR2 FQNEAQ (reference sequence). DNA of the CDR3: TGTGCCAGCAGCCCGGCGTCTAGCGGAAAGTACAATGAGCAGTTCTTC. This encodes CASSPASSGKYNEQFF.

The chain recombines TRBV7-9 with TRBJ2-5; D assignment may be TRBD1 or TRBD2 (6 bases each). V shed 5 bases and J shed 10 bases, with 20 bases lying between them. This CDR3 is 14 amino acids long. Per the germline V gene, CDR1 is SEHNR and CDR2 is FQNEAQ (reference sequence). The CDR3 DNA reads TGTGCCAGCAGCCCTAAGCACGGGGGCAGGCTCCAGTACTTC. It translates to CASSPKHGGRLQYF.

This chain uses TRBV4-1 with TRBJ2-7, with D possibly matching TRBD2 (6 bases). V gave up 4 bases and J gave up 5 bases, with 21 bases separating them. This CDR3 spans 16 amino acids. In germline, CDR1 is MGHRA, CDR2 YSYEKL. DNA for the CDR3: TGCGCCAGCAGCCCCCTTTTCAGCCGGGGGAACCACGAGCAGTACTTC. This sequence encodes CASSPLFSRGNHEQYF.

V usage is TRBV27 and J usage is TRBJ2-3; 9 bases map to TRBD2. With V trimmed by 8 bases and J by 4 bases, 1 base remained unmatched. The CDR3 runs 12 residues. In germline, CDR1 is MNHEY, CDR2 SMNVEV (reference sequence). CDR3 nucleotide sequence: TGTGCCAGCCAGCGGGGGGCAGATACGCAGTATTTT. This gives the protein CASQRGADTQYF.

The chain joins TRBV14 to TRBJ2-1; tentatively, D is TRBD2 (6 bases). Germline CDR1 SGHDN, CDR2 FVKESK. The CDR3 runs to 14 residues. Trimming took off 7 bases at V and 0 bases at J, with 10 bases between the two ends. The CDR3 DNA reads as TGTGCCAGCAACCCCGGGAGCTCCTACAATGAGCAGTTCTTC. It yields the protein CASNPGSSYNEQFF.

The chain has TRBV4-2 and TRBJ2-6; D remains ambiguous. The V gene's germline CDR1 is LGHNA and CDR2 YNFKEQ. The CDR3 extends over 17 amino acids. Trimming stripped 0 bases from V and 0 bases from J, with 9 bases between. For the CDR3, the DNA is TGTGCCAGCAGCCAAGATATCCCAGACTCTGGGGCCAACGTCCTGACTTTC. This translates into CASSQDIPDSGANVLTF.

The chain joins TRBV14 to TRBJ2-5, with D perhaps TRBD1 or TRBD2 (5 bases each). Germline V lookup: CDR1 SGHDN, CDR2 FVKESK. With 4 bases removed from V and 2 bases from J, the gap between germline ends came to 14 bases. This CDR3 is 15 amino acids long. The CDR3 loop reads CASSLKVGVQETQYF. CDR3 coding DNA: TGTGCCAGCAGCCTAAAAGTGGGGGTGCAAGAGACCCAGTACTTC.

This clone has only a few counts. The DNA for the CDR3 is TGTGCCAGTAGTATGGAACACGGACGGCCCGAGGGGCAGCCCCAGCATTTT. This codes for CASSMEHGRPEGQPQHF. V usage is TRBV19 and J usage is TRBJ1-5, with D possibly being TRBD1 (5 bases). The CDR3 length is 17 residues. Trimming shortened V by 3 bases and J by 7 bases, and 22 bases separated the two germline ends. From germline, CDR1 is LNHDA and CDR2 SQIVND (reference sequence).

CDR3 protein: CASTFTSGLYNEQFF. CDR3 nucleotides: TGTGCCAGCACCTTTACTAGCGGGCTATACAATGAGCAGTTCTTC. The J gene is TRBJ2-1, the V gene TRBV9; 9 bases align to TRBD2. The CDR3 spans 15 residues. CDR1 and CDR2 from the germline V gene are SGDLS and YYNGEE. The trim removed 6 bases at V and 4 bases at J, leaving 8 bases unmatched.

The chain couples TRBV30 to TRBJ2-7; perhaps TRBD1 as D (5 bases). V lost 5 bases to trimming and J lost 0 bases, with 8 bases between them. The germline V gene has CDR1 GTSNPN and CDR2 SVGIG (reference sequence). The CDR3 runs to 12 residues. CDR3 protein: CAWDSFSYEQYF. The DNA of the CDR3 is TGTGCCTGGGACAGTTTCTCCTACGAGCAGTACTTC. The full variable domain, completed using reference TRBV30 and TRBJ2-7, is SQTIHQWPATLVQPVGSPLSLECTVEGTSNPNLYWYRQAAGRGLQLLFYSVGIGQISSEVPQNLSASRPQDRQFILSSKKLLLSDSGFYLCAWDSFSYEQYFGPGTRLTVT.

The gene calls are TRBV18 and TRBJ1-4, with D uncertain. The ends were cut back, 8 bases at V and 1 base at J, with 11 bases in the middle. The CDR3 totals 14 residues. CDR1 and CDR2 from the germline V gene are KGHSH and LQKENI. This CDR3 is CASQGERTNEKLFF. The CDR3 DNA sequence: TGTGCCAGCCAAGGCGAGCGAACTAATGAAAAACTGTTTTTT.